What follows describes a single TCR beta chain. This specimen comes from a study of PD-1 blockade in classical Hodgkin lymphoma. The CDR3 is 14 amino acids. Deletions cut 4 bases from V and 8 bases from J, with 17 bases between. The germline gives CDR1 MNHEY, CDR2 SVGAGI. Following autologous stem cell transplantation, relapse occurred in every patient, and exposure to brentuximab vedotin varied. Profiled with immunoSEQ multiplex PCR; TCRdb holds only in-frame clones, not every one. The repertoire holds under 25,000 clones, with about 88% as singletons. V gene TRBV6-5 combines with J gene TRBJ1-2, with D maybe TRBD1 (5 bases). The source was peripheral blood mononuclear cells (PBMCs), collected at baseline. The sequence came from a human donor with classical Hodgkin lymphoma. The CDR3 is CASSSGPQARGYTF. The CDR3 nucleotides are TGTGCCAGCAGTTCGGGACCTCAAGCGAGGGGCTACACCTTC.